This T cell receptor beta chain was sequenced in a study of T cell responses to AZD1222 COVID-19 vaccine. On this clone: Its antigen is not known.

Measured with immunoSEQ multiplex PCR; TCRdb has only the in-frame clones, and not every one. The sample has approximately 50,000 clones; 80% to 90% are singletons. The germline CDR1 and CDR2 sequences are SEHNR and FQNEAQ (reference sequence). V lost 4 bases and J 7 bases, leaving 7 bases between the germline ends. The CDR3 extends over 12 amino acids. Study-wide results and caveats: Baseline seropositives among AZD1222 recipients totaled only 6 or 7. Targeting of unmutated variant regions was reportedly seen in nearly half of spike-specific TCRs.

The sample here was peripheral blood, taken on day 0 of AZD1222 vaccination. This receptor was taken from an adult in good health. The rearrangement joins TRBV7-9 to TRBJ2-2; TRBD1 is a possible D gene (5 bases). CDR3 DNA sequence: TGTGCCAGCAGCTGGGGCGACGGGGAGCTGTTTTTT. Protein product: CASSWGDGELFF. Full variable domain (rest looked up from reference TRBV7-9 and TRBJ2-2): DTGVSQNPRHKITKRGQNVTFRCDPISEHNRLYWYRQTLGQGPEFLTYFQNEAQLEKSRLLSDRFSAERPKGSFSTLEIQRTEQGDSAMYLCASSWGDGELFFGEGSRLTVL.